This TCR beta chain was identified during a study of blood T cell repertoires in COVID-19. The V gene end was trimmed by 3 bases and the J gene end by 3 bases; junction bases not matched to a gene: 4. The V gene's germline CDR1 is ENHRY and CDR2 SYGVKD. CDR3 length equals 15 residues. Profiling relied on immunoSEQ multiplex PCR, and the TCRdb table lists in-frame clones only, not all of them. Counted here are about 99,000 clones, roughly 82% occurring once; the ten biggest clones make up approximately 12%. The receptor's source is a human donor in a cohort sampled during active COVID-19. The chain combines TRBV10-3 with TRBJ2-3; TRBD1 matches 9 bases. Sequenced material: peripheral blood. The CDR3: CAISEGDRVTDTQYF. CDR3 nucleotide sequence: TGTGCCATCAGTGAAGGGGACAGGGTTACAGATACGCAGTATTTT.